This paragraph reports one TCR beta chain. Its target is unknown. Germline CDR1 and CDR2: SGHRS and YFSETQ. Trimming removed 4 bases from V and 0 bases from J, with 14 bases in between. The CDR3 extends over 15 amino acids. This sample is part of a study of shared clonotypes between healthy human individuals. Study-wide findings and caveats: The study found approximately 5% of naive CD4 clonotypes shared across four donors.

HIV-negative, healthy adults without recent acute infections or vaccinations were the donors. Data came from immunoSEQ multiplex PCR; TCRdb stores just in-frame clones and leaves some out. Of about 120,000 clones in the sample, around 68% were seen once. This receptor was obtained from a woman between 25 and 40 years old in good health. The chain employs TRBV5-1 and TRBJ2-7; D perhaps matches TRBD2 (7 bases). The sequenced material came from memory CD8+ T cells sorted from blood. Stated subset: CD45RO+ cells pooled with CCR7-negative TemRA cells. Here the CDR3 reads CASSVWGGDSYEQYF. CDR3 bases: TGCGCCAGCAGCGTTTGGGGGGGCGACTCCTACGAGCAGTACTTC. The full variable domain, in which reference TRBV5-1 and TRBJ2-7 provide the parts outside the CDR3, is KAGVTQTPRYLIKTRGQQVTLSCSPISGHRSVSWYQQTPGQGLQFLFEYFSETQRNKGNFPGRFSGRQFSNSRSEMNVSTLELGDSALYLCASSVWGGDSYEQYFGPGTRLTVT.